The 27 T cell receptor beta chains presented below share a single source sample, sequenced in a study of blood T cell repertoires in COVID-19. The assay was immunoSEQ multiplex PCR, and TCRdb's table has in-frame clones only and misses some. The data show fewer than 500,000 clones, around nine tenths seen once. Sample: peripheral blood. The receptor set was obtained from a man aged 18 to 30 with COVID-19, enrolled during active disease.

The chain has TRBV27 and TRBJ1-1; D possibly corresponds to TRBD1 (6 bases). V gave up 6 bases and J gave up 0 bases, with 14 bases separating them. Germline lookup yields CDR1 MNHEY and CDR2 SMNVEV (reference sequence). This CDR3 has 15 amino acids. CDR3 region: CASREVGGVNTEAFF. Here the CDR3 DNA reads TGTGCCAGCAGGGAGGTAGGGGGGGTGAACACTGAAGCTTTCTTT.

This chain links TRBV5-8 with TRBJ2-7; D uncertain. V was shortened by 2 bases and J by 3 bases, with 3 bases between the two germline ends. The germline V gene has CDR1 SGHTS and CDR2 YDEGEE. The CDR3 is 11 amino acids. CDR3 bases: TGTGCCAGCAGCTTATACTACGAGCAGTACTTC. Its translation: CASSLYYEQYF.

J is TRBJ1-4 and V is TRBV6-6; 7 bases are a match to TRBD1. This CDR3 comprises 16 residues. J gave up 5 bases and V 0 bases, and 6 bases lay outside the gene matches. CDR1 and CDR2 from the germline V gene are MNHNY and SVGAGI (reference sequence). CDR3 loop: CASSYSSGTENEKLFF. The CDR3 DNA reads TGTGCCAGCAGTTACTCTTCCGGGACAGAGAATGAAAAACTGTTTTTT.

V is TRBV7-8 and J is TRBJ2-2; TRBD2 agrees at 9 bases. Germline values: CDR1 SGHVS, CDR2 FQNEAQ. Trimming at V came to 4 bases and at J to 5 bases, leaving 2 bases not matched to a gene. This CDR3 comprises 14 residues. CDR3 protein: CASSWREGTGELFF. For the CDR3, the DNA is TGTGCCAGCAGCTGGCGGGAGGGAACCGGGGAGCTGTTTTTT.

In its sample, this clone was seen once. The chain links TRBV3-1 (or the pseudogene TRBV3-2) to TRBJ2-2; 7 positions agree with TRBD2. The CDR3 consists of 16 residues. The J segment lost 3 bases and the V segment lost 1 base, leaving 5 bases of the junction unmatched. CDR1 LGHDT and CDR2 YNNKEL come from the germline V gene (reference sequence). CDR3 protein: CASSQVPSGYTGELFF. Here the CDR3 DNA reads TGTGCCAGCAGCCAAGTTCCTAGCGGATACACCGGGGAGCTGTTTTTT.

This chain uses TRBV9 with TRBJ2-1, with D tentatively TRBD2 (6 bases). The germline V gene has CDR1 SGDLS and CDR2 YYNGEE. The V end was cut by 3 bases, the J end by 4 bases, with 17 bases between. The CDR3 consists of 16 residues. The CDR3 reads CASSGAAGVTYNEQFF. CDR3 bases: TGTGCCAGCAGCGGCGCAGCGGGCGTAACATACAATGAGCAGTTCTTC.

V is TRBV6-6 and J is TRBJ1-3, with TRBD1 identical over 7 bases. Germline CDR1 and CDR2: MNHNY and SVGAGI (reference sequence). After removal of 2 bases from V and 5 bases from J, the junction contained 6 bases not matched to a gene. CDR3 length: 15 amino acids. The CDR3 protein is CASSYDLGQRNTIYF. Written as DNA, the CDR3 is TGTGCCAGCAGTTACGACCTGGGACAGCGAAACACCATATATTTT.

The J gene is TRBJ2-1, the V gene TRBV5-4, with 7 bases aligning to TRBD1. From germline, CDR1 is SGHNT and CDR2 YYREEE (reference sequence). The CDR3 consists of 14 residues. After removal of 3 bases from V and 5 bases from J, the junction contained 5 bases not matched to a gene. In nucleotides, the CDR3 is TGTGCCAGCAGCTATTTAGACAGGGACAATGAGCAGTTCTTC. Protein: CASSYLDRDNEQFF.

This clone showed up just once. This rearrangement joins TRBV9 to TRBJ2-3, with D possibly matching TRBD1 (6 bases). This CDR3 is 14 amino acids long. Trimming cost V 1 base and J 4 bases, with 10 bases left between them. Germline V gene sequence: CDR1 SGDLS, CDR2 YYNGEE. CDR3 loop: CASSVTGLADTQYF. The CDR3, as DNA: TGTGCCAGCAGCGTAACAGGGTTGGCAGATACGCAGTATTTT.

The CDR3, as DNA: TGTGCCAGCAGCCAAGTTCATGGGAGGGGAACAGATACGCAGTATTTT. Translating it yields CASSQVHGRGTDTQYF. The gene calls are TRBV14 and TRBJ2-3, with TRBD2 matching over 7 bases. The J segment lost 3 bases and the V segment lost 1 base, leaving 7 bases of the junction unmatched. This CDR3 contains 16 residues. The germline V gene encodes CDR1 SGHDN and CDR2 FVKESK.

V usage is TRBV7-8 and J usage is TRBJ2-2; D gene ambiguous. This CDR3 region has 15 residues. Germline CDR1 and CDR2: SGHVS and FQNEAQ. V lost 5 bases and J lost 0, with 10 bases in between. DNA of the CDR3: TGTGCCAGCAGCAAGGAGTTCGCGAACACCGGGGAGCTGTTTTTT. This gives the protein CASSKEFANTGELFF.

The chain is built from TRBV5-1 and TRBJ2-5; tentative D call: TRBD1 (5 bases). CDR1 is SGHRS, CDR2 YFSETQ, per germline. This CDR3 is 15 amino acids long. The germline V and J ends were trimmed by 2 bases and 4 bases, with 15 bases remaining between them. The CDR3 sequence is CASSFPNPGLETQYF. Here the CDR3 DNA reads TGCGCCAGCAGCTTTCCCAACCCAGGGCTAGAGACCCAGTACTTC. Complete variable domain (other parts from reference TRBV5-1 and TRBJ2-5): KAGVTQTPRYLIKTRGQQVTLSCSPISGHRSVSWYQQTPGQGLQFLFEYFSETQRNKGNFPGRFSGRQFSNSRSEMNVSTLELGDSALYLCASSFPNPGLETQYFGPGTRLLVL.

About this clone itself: One junction end does not reproduce the germline sequence, and a read error may be involved. J is TRBJ2-5 and V is TRBV7-3; 8 bases fit TRBD1. Germline lookup yields CDR1 SGHTA and CDR2 FQGTGA. This CDR3 is 14 amino acids long. Written as DNA, the CDR3 is TGTGCCAGCAGCACCGGGACAGGTGCAGAGATCCAGTACTTC. It is translated as CASSTGTGAEIQYF. Full variable domain (outside the CDR3, taken from reference TRBV7-3 and TRBJ2-5): GAGVSQTPSNKVTEKGKYVELRCDPISGHTALYWYRQSLGQGPEFLIYFQGTGAADDSGLPNDRFFAVRPEGSVSTLKIQRTERGDSAVYLCASSTGTGAEIQYFGPGTRLLVL.

The chain links TRBV2 to TRBJ1-2, with TRBD1 matching 12 bases. The CDR3 is made up of 16 amino acids. The ends lost 7 bases at V and 3 bases at J; junction bases unmatched: 9. Germline-derived CDR1 and CDR2 are SNHLY and FYNNEI. CDR3 nucleotide sequence: TGTGCCAGCAATCCGGGACAGGGGGCAATGGACTATGGCTACACCTTC. Its translation is CASNPGQGAMDYGYTF. Filled out from reference TRBV2 and TRBJ1-2, the complete variable domain reads EPEVTQTPSHQVTQMGQEVILRCVPISNHLYFYWYRQILGQKVEFLVSFYNNEISEKSEIFDDQFSVERPDGSNFTLKIRSTKLEDSAMYFCASNPGQGAMDYGYTFGSGTRLTVV.

This clone has more than one count but fewer than ten. The chain joins TRBV3-1 (or the pseudogene TRBV3-2) to TRBJ2-5; TRBD1 agrees at 7 bases. This CDR3 region has 13 residues. The germline gives CDR1 LGHDT, CDR2 YNNKEL (reference sequence). Germline trimming cut 2 bases from V and 4 bases from J; bases unmatched to any gene: 1. The CDR3: CASSQTGAETQYF. The CDR3, as DNA: TGTGCCAGCAGCCAAACAGGGGCAGAGACCCAGTACTTC.

This chain links TRBV24-1 with TRBJ2-5, with 13 bases matching TRBD2. The CDR3 has 22 residues. Germline loops: CDR1 KGHDR, CDR2 SFDVKD. V was clipped by 5 bases and J by 4 bases; unmatched bases: 24. This chain's CDR3 is CATSGEGRGNPGLAGEVETQYF. CDR3 coding DNA: TGTGCCACCAGTGGGGAGGGCAGGGGCAACCCTGGACTAGCGGGAGAGGTAGAGACCCAGTACTTC.

The genes are TRBV21-1 and TRBJ2-4; TRBD1 is the table's D call and was not checked against the DNA. TRBV21-1 is a pseudogene segment. CDR3 size: 16 residues. CDR3 in amino acids: CASSKEQGVAKNIQYF. The CDR3 nucleotides read TGTGCCAGCAGCAAAGAACAGGGGGTAGCCAAAAACATTCAGTACTTC.

The chain carries TRBV11-3 and TRBJ2-7, with unresolved D. Germline CDR1 is SGHNT and CDR2 is YENEEA. V was trimmed by 2 bases and J by 2 bases, leaving 13 bases between them. The CDR3 consists of 15 residues. The CDR3 region is CASSLISGYPYEQYF. CDR3 in DNA: TGTGCCAGCAGCTTAATCTCAGGTTACCCCTACGAGCAGTACTTC.

CDR3 loop: CASRSQGVPGDEQFF. The CDR3, as DNA: TGTGCCAGCAGATCACAGGGGGTCCCGGGGGATGAGCAGTTCTTC. The gene calls are TRBV2 and TRBJ2-1, with 8 positions matching TRBD1. Trimming took 6 bases from V and 8 from J; bases not matched to a gene: 12. The CDR3 has 15 residues. Germline assignment: CDR1 SNHLY and CDR2 FYNNEI.

The chain employs TRBV28 and TRBJ2-7; 9 bases are shared with TRBD2. V lost 2 bases to trimming and J lost 0 bases; unmatched junction nucleotides: 2. Germline V lookup: CDR1 MDHEN, CDR2 SYDVKM. This CDR3 comprises 15 residues. The CDR3 DNA follows: TGTGCCAGCAGTTTACCTAGCGGGAACTCCTACGAGCAGTACTTC. The encoded protein is CASSLPSGNSYEQYF.

The CDR3 spells CASSGVPGTEAFF. The CDR3 region has the DNA TGTGCCAGCAGTGGGGTACCGGGGACTGAAGCTTTCTTT. The chain carries TRBV2 and TRBJ1-1; D call uncertain. The V end lost 4 bases, the J end lost 5 bases, and 11 bases lay between the germline ends. From germline, CDR1 is SNHLY and CDR2 FYNNEI. The CDR3 consists of 13 residues.

Only a few counts were recorded for this clone. V is TRBV7-2 and J is TRBJ2-7; 7 bases match TRBD2. Germline V gene data show CDR1 as SGHTA and CDR2 as FQGNSA. The CDR3 runs to 13 residues. Losses at the gene ends were 5 bases for V and 7 bases for J; bases not matched to a gene: 8. The CDR3 DNA reads as TGTGCCAGCAGCGTTCGGTCAGCGGGAGAGCAGTACTTC. Encoded protein: CASSVRSAGEQYF.

In DNA form, the CDR3 reads TGTGCCAGCAGTTACGGACAGGGGGCGAGTAATTCACCCCTCCACTTT. It translates to CASSYGQGASNSPLHF. The chain uses TRBV6-5 and TRBJ1-6; the match to TRBD1 covers 11 bases. J was trimmed by 6 bases and V by 2 bases; bases with no gene match: 3. This CDR3 is built from 16 residues. Germline-derived CDR1 and CDR2 are MNHEY and SVGAGI.

V and J are TRBV10-3 and TRBJ1-2, with D hard to call. From germline, CDR1 is ENHRY and CDR2 SYGVKD. Deletions cut 4 bases from V and 4 bases from J, with 13 bases between. The CDR3 sequence is 14 residues long. CDR3 loop: CAISVEGVSYGYTF. Written as DNA, the CDR3 is TGTGCCATCAGTGTTGAGGGCGTATCCTATGGCTACACCTTC.

This rearrangement joins TRBV3-1 (or the pseudogene TRBV3-2) to TRBJ1-2; 10 bases are a match to TRBD1. The CDR3 has 15 residues. V lost 1 base to trimming and J lost 7 bases; unmatched junction nucleotides: 6. Per germline, CDR1 LGHDT and CDR2 YNNKEL (reference sequence). CDR3 in amino acids: CASSQGRGQGTGYTF. The CDR3 DNA reads TGTGCCAGCAGCCAAGGTAGGGGACAGGGGACTGGCTACACCTTC.

There are a few counts of this clone. The J gene is TRBJ1-5, the V gene TRBV15; no reliable D call. Germline values: CDR1 LNHNV, CDR2 YYDKDF (reference sequence). The germline V and J ends were trimmed by 3 bases and 7 bases, with 10 bases remaining between them. CDR3 length: 13 residues. CDR3 amino acids: CATSSDPGQPQHF. The CDR3 nucleotides are TGTGCCACCAGCAGCGACCCAGGCCAGCCCCAGCATTTT.

This chain links TRBV10-3 with TRBJ1-5; 7 nucleotides agree with TRBD1. Germline V gives CDR1 ENHRY, CDR2 SYGVKD. CDR3 length equals 14 residues. With 2 bases clipped from V and 4 bases from J, the junction kept 2 bases outside the gene matches. CDR3 DNA sequence: TGTGCCATCAGTGAGGGGACAGAAAATCAGCCCCAGCATTTT. Encoded protein: CAISEGTENQPQHF.